A selection of T cell receptor beta chains follows, all from one sample in a study of blood T cell repertoires in COVID-19. The protocol was immunoSEQ multiplex PCR, while the TCRdb copy is restricted to in-frame clones and leaves out a portion. The top ten clones hold 3.1% of a sample with hundreds of thousands of clones, roughly nine tenths of them seen once. The specimen sequenced was PBMCs or T cells enriched from blood (not recorded which). These receptors were taken from a woman aged 50 to 60 in a cohort exposed to, infected with or recovered from COVID-19 (not recorded which). CDR3s include the opening cysteine and the closing phenylalanine or tryptophan. D genes are given only for firm matches.

V gene	J gene	D gene	CDR3 protein
TRBV6-5	TRBJ1-5	-	CASSTRFDQPQHF
TRBV9	TRBJ1-2	-	CASSAPPTGPGAGYTF
TRBV4-1	TRBJ2-7	-	CASSPGQGGDEQYF
TRBV27	TRBJ1-4	TRBD1	CASSSAGTGEKLFF
TRBV4-1	TRBJ1-1	-	CASSLLTQNTEAFF
TRBV13	TRBJ1-2	-	CASSLKPSYGYTF
TRBV30	TRBJ1-1	-	CAWGETYTEAFF
TRBV9	TRBJ1-1	TRBD1	CASSAGGKGTEAFF
TRBV20-1	TRBJ2-7	-	CSAIGAYEQYF
TRBV7-3	TRBJ2-3	-	CASSSAGLSGDTQYF
TRBV6-5	TRBJ1-1	-	CASSQGMNTEAFF
TRBV12-2	TRBJ1-2	-	CASRLGGDTDYGYTF
TRBV5-1	TRBJ2-4	-	CASSLQGSGPNIQYF
TRBV5-1	TRBJ2-7	TRBD1	CASSSGQGQNYEQYF
TRBV6-5	TRBJ1-2	TRBD1	CASRPTGGWYGYTF
TRBV7-2	TRBJ2-7	TRBD1	CASSSWTGPSSYEQYF